This T cell receptor beta chain originates from a study of T cell responses to AZD1222 COVID-19 vaccine. Study details: Second doses at about 4 or about 12 weeks were pooled. Regarding the study as a whole: Two AZD1222 administrations were followed by greater Spike-specific TCR breadth and depth. Only 5 or 6 individuals given AZD1222 were seropositive at baseline. Most donors were white British, females outnumbered males, and clonal diversity was possibly underestimated.

As to this clone: Its antigen is not identified.

The V end was cut by 0 bases, the J end by 0 bases, with 9 bases between. From germline, CDR1 is GTSNPN and CDR2 SVGIG (reference sequence). There are 16 residues in the CDR3. The assay was immunoSEQ multiplex PCR, and TCRdb's table has in-frame clones only and misses some. The data hold more than 95,000 clones, with about 88% observed a single time. Specimen: peripheral blood, collected on day 0 of AZD1222 vaccination. The source of this sequence is an adult in good health. The chain has TRBV30 and TRBJ1-6; tentatively, D is TRBD1 (5 bases). The CDR3 DNA reads as TGTGCCTGGAGTGTCCAGGGAGGCTCCTATAATTCACCCCTCCACTTT. This translates into CAWSVQGGSYNSPLHF.